The present TCR beta chain was sequenced within a study of CD8+CD57+ T cells in acquired aplastic anemia. Looking at the study overall: The study obtained an average of 3.2 ug of DNA from sorted CD4+ and CD8+ cells.

Patients sequenced had flow cytometry evidence of CD8+CD57+ cell expansion. Among the patients, none had received any therapy at the time of blood sampling. A word on this clonotype: Its antigen is not identified.

Profiles of TCR beta VDJ and CDR3 were generated from a genomic DNA template. TCRdb independently ran MiXCR on the reads; one entry per CDR3 protein. Of 150,000 or so distinct CDR3 sequences listed, around 52% are singletons. Findings of the study overall: Patients and controls shared nearly 30 CD8+ CDR3 sequences, which appeared highly expressed in patients and within their immunodominant clones.

Sequenced sample: sorted CD4+, CD8+, or CD8+CD57+ T cells (not recorded which) from PBMCs. This clonotype was sampled from a human donor with aplastic anemia.

The CDR3 here is CASSSMTGHYTF. CDR3 nucleotides: TGTGCCAGTAGTTCGATGACAGGTCATTACACCTTC. The chain has TRBV19 and TRBJ1-2, with D perhaps TRBD1 (6 bases). Per the germline V gene, CDR1 is LNHDA and CDR2 is SQIVND (reference sequence). This CDR3 is 12 amino acids long. V lost 5 bases, J lost 11 bases, and 15 bases lay in between.